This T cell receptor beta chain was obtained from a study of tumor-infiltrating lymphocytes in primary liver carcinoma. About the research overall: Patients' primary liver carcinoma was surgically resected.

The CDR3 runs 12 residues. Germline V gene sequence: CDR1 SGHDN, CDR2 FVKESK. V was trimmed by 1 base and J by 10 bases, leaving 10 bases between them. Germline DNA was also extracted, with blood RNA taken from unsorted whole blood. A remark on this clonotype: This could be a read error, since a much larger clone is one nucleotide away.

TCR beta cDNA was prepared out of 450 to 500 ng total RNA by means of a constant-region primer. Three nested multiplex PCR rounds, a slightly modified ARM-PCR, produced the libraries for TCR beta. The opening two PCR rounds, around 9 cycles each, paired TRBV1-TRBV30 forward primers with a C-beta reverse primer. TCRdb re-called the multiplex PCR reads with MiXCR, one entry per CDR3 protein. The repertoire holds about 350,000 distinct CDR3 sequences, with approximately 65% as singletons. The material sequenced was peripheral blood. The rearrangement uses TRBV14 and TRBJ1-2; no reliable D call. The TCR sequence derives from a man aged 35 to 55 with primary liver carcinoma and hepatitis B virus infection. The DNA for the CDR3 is TGTGCCAGCAGCCAAGCCAGTGGTGACTACACCTTC. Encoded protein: CASSQASGDYTF. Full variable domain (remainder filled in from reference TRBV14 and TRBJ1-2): EAGVTQFPSHSVIEKGQTVTLRCDPISGHDNLYWYRRVMGKEIKFLLHFVKESKQDESGMPNNRFLAERTGGTYSTLKVQPAELEDSGVYFCASSQASGDYTFGSGTRLTVV.